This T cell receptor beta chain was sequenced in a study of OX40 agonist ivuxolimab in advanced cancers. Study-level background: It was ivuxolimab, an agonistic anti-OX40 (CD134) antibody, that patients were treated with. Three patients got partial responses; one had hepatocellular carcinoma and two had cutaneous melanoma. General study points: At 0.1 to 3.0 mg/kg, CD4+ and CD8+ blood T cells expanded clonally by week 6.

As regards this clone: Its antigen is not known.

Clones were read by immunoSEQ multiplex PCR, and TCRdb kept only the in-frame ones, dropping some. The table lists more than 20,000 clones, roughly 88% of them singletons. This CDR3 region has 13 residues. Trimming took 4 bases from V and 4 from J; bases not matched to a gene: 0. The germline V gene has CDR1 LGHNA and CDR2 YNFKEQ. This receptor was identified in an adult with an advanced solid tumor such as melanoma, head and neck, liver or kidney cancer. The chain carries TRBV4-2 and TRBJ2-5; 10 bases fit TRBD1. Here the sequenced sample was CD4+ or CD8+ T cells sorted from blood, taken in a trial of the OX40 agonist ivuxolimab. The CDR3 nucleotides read TGTGCCAGCAGCCGGACAGGGGGAGAGACCCAGTACTTC. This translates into CASSRTGGETQYF.